This T cell receptor beta chain was identified during a study of cytomegalovirus exposure and HLA in healthy donors. Donors were ostensibly healthy at sampling, although undocumented immune exposures were probable. V lost 2 bases and J lost 4; bases outside the gene matches: 8. This CDR3 spans 16 amino acids. CDR1 SGHTA and CDR2 FQGNSA come from the germline V gene. Vbeta (60) and Jbeta (13) primers were used in the PCR. Measured with immunoSEQ multiplex PCR; TCRdb has only the in-frame clones, and not every one. The sample consists of 120,000 or so clones, about 76% of them appearing once. Study-level findings and limits: Later genetic work tied a missense DCLRE1C variant to beta-chain V and J trimming. Only CMV serostatus was available as immune exposure information. Later analysis revealed greater clonal expansion in HLA-associated TCR beta chains than in equally common others.

In the case of this clone: Its antigen is unknown.

The material sequenced was PBMCs. The J gene is TRBJ2-5, the V gene TRBV7-2; 9 bases map to TRBD1. The origin of this receptor is a woman in her thirties or forties in good health and CMV-seronegative. CDR3 bases: TGTGCCAGCAGCTTATGGGGAAGGGGACAGGGAGAGACCCAGTACTTC. This gives the protein CASSLWGRGQGETQYF.